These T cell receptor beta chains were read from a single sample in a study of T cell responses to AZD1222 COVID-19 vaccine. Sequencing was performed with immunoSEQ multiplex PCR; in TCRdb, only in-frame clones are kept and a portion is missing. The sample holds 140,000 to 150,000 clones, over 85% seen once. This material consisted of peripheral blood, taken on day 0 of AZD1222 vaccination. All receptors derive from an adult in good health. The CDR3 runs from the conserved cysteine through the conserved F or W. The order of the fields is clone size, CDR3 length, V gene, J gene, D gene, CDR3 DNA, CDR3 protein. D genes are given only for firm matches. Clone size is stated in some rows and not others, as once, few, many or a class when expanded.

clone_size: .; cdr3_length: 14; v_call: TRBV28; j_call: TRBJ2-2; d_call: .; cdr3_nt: TGTGCCAGCAGTTTCACAGGGACGGCCGGGGAGCTGTTTTTT; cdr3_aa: CASSFTGTAGELFF
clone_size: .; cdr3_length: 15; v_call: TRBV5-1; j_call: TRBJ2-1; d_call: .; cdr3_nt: TGCGCCAGCAGCCTTTTGCGGGGATCTTACAATGAGCAGTTCTTC; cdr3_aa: CASSLLRGSYNEQFF
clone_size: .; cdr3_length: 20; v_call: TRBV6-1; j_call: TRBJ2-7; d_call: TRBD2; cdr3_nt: TGTGCCAGCAGTGAAAGGCCGCCTAGCGGGAGTAGGTTTGGTTCCTACGAGCAGTACTTC; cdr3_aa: CASSERPPSGSRFGSYEQYF
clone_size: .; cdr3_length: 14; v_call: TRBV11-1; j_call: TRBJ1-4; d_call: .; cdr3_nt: TGTGCCAGCAGCTTAGATCCTGATAATGAAAAACTGTTTTTT; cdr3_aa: CASSLDPDNEKLFF
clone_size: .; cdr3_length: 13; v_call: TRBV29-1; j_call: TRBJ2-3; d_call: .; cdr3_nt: TGCAGCGTTGAGGCGGACAGCACAGATACGCAGTATTTT; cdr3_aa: CSVEADSTDTQYF
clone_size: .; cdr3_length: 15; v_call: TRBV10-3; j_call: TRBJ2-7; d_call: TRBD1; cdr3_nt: TGTGCCATCAGTGAGTTCCGGGACAGTTCCTACGAGCAGTACTTC; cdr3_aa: CAISEFRDSSYEQYF
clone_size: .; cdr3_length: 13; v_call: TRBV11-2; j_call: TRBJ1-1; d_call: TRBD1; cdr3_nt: TGTGCCAGCAGCTCGGACAGGGGCGCTGAAGCTTTCTTT; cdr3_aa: CASSSDRGAEAFF
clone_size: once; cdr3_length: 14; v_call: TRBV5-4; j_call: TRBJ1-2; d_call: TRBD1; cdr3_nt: TGTGCCAGCAGCTTCTCCGGGACAGGGCTCGGCTACACCTTC; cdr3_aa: CASSFSGTGLGYTF
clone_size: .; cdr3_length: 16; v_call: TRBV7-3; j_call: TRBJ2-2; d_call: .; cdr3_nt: TGTGCCAGCAGCCAAGACGGGGGGCGGAACACCGGGGAGCTGTTTTTT; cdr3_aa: CASSQDGGRNTGELFF
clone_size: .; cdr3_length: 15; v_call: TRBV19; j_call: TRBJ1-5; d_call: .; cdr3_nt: TGTGCCAGCATACAGGGTAGGGGCTTCAATCAGCCCCAGCATTTT; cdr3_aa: CASIQGRGFNQPQHF
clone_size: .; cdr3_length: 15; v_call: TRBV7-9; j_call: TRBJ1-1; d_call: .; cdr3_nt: TGTGCCAGCAGCTCGGGAGAGGGAATGAACACTGAAGCTTTCTTT; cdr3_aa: CASSSGEGMNTEAFF
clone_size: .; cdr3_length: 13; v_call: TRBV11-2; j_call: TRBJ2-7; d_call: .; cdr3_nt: TGTGCCAGCAGCAAAGTCGGTCCCTACGAGCAGTACTTC; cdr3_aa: CASSKVGPYEQYF
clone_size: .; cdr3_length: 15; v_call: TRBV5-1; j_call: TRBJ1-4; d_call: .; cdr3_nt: TGCGCCAGCACCGAAACGCTTGCAACTAATGAAAAACTGTTTTTT; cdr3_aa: CASTETLATNEKLFF
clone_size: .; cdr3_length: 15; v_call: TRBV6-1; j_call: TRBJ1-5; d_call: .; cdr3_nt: TGTGCCAGCAGTGAAGGACGTCTTAGCAATCAGCCCCAGCATTTT; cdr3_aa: CASSEGRLSNQPQHF
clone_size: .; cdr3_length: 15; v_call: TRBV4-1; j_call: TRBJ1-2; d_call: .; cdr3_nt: TGCGCCAGCAGCCAAGATATTATCCTTAACTATGGCTACACCTTC; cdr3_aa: CASSQDIILNYGYTF
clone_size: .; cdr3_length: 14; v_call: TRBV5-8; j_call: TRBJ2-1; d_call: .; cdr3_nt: TGTGCCAGCAGCTTAGGGACACACTACAATGAGCAGTTCTTC; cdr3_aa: CASSLGTHYNEQFF
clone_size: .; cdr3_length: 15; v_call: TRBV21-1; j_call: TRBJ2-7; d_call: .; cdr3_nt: TGTGCCAGCAGCAAAGTCACAGGGGAGACCTACGAGCAGTACTTC; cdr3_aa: CASSKVTGETYEQYF
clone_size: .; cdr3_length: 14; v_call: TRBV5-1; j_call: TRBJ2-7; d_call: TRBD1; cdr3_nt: TGCGCCAGCACTCCCGGGACAGGGGCATCTGAGCAGTACTTC; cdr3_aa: CASTPGTGASEQYF